This record covers a single T cell receptor beta chain. TCRdb's copy holds only in-frame clones and misses some; the assay was immunoSEQ multiplex PCR. The profile covers about 300,000 clones, with about 86% appearing a single time and about 1.2% taken by the ten largest. The entry originates in a study of blood T cell repertoires in COVID-19. With V trimmed by 4 bases and J by 1 base, 10 bases remained unmatched. CDR3 length: 16 amino acids. Germline CDR1 reads SEHNR; CDR2 reads FQNEAQ (reference sequence). The specimen was peripheral blood. J is TRBJ2-7 and V is TRBV7-9; 7 bases align to TRBD1. This receptor was identified in a woman in her forties or fifties with acute or convalescent COVID-19. The DNA for the CDR3 is TGTGCCAGCAGCTCCGTAGACAGGGTTGAGTCCTACGAGCAGTACTTC. Translated, it gives CASSSVDRVESYEQYF.